The 30 T cell receptor beta chains listed next were all sequenced from one sample in a study of cytomegalovirus exposure and HLA in healthy donors. PCR amplification relied on 60 Vbeta primers (plus 13 Jbeta primers). Repertoires were generated with immunoSEQ multiplex PCR, while TCRdb's copy carries only in-frame clones and drops some. The profile shows 110,000 or so clones, nearly 80% of them singletons. The sequencing input was PBMCs. These receptors originate from a young man in good health and CMV-seronegative.

The chain uses TRBV4-1 and TRBJ2-7; 7 bases fit TRBD1. Germline loops: CDR1 MGHRA, CDR2 YSYEKL. The ends lost 0 bases at V and 4 bases at J; junction bases unmatched: 6. The CDR3 spans 15 residues. The CDR3 here is CASSQDGDSEYEQYF. The CDR3 bases are TGCGCCAGCAGCCAAGATGGGGACAGCGAGTACGAGCAGTACTTC.

The chain has TRBV7-2 and TRBJ2-5, with D tentatively TRBD2 (7 bases). This CDR3 has 13 residues. The germline V and J ends were trimmed by 7 bases and 1 base, with 10 bases remaining between them. Germline CDR1 SGHTA, CDR2 FQGNSA. DNA for the CDR3: TGTGCCAGCACCGCGGGGGCCCAAGAGACCCAGTACTTC. The encoded protein is CASTAGAQETQYF.

The V and J genes are TRBV7-8 and TRBJ2-7, with 8 nucleotides matching TRBD1. Germline values: CDR1 SGHVS, CDR2 FQNEAQ. With 5 bases clipped from V and 3 bases from J, the junction kept 6 bases outside the gene matches. The CDR3 has 14 residues. The CDR3 DNA is TGTGCCAGCAGCGCGGACAGGGTCGTCTACGAGCAGTACTTC. Its protein is CASSADRVVYEQYF. Together with reference TRBV7-8 and TRBJ2-7, the CDR3 gives the full variable domain: GAGVSQSPRYKVAKRGQDVALRCDPISGHVSLFWYQQALGQGPEFLTYFQNEAQLDKSGLPSDRFFAERPEGSVSTLKIQRTQQEDSAVYLCASSADRVVYEQYFGPGTRLTVT.

This clone was seen only once. The chain links TRBV6-5 to TRBJ2-5; TRBD1 is a possible D gene (5 bases). CDR3 length: 15 residues. V gave up 5 bases and J gave up 5 bases, with 18 bases separating them. CDR1 MNHEY and CDR2 SVGAGI come from the germline V gene. This chain's CDR3 is CASSGPRRGLETQYF. DNA of the CDR3: TGTGCCAGCAGTGGACCCCGAAGGGGCCTCGAGACCCAGTACTTC.

This rearrangement joins TRBV5-1 to TRBJ2-5; 7 nucleotides match TRBD1. Trimming at V came to 6 bases and at J to 1 base, leaving 3 bases not matched to a gene. The germline CDR1 and CDR2 sequences are SGHRS and YFSETQ. This CDR3 spans 13 amino acids. CDR3 in DNA: TGCGCCAGCACCGGACAGGTCCAAGAGACCCAGTACTTC. Its protein product is CASTGQVQETQYF.

This rearrangement joins TRBV6-5 to TRBJ2-7; 7 bases are shared with TRBD2. With 5 bases clipped from V and 7 bases from J, the junction kept 8 bases outside the gene matches. The CDR3 runs to 13 residues. CDR1 and CDR2 (germline): MNHEY, SVGAGI. This CDR3 reads CASSPRLAREQYF. The CDR3 DNA follows: TGTGCCAGCAGTCCTCGACTAGCCCGGGAGCAGTACTTC.

The V call is TRBV7-2, the J call TRBJ2-1; weak D call: TRBD1 (6 bases). This CDR3 spans 14 amino acids. Trimming shortened V by 1 base and J by 7 bases, and 11 bases separated the two germline ends. In germline, CDR1 is SGHTA, CDR2 FQGNSA. CDR3 sequence (DNA): TGTGCCAGCAGCTTAGTACAGGGATCGAATGAGCAGTTCTTC. Encoded protein: CASSLVQGSNEQFF.

V is TRBV10-3 and J is TRBJ2-7; D not certain. Germline V lookup: CDR1 ENHRY, CDR2 SYGVKD. This CDR3 is 14 amino acids long. V lost 4 bases and J lost 2, with 12 bases in between. In nucleotides, the CDR3 is TGTGCCATCAGTGGACCCGAGGCTGCCTACGAGCAGTACTTC. Its protein product is CAISGPEAAYEQYF.

The rearrangement uses TRBV5-1 and TRBJ2-3, with no clear D. V shed 3 bases and J shed 1 base, with 6 bases lying between them. Germline loops: CDR1 SGHRS, CDR2 YFSETQ. The CDR3 runs to 13 residues. CDR3 nucleotides: TGCGCCAGCAGCTACGAGGGCACAGATACGCAGTATTTT. Residues: CASSYEGTDTQYF.

The chain has TRBV9 and TRBJ1-3, with a possible D match to TRBD1 (6 bases). Looked up from germline, CDR1 is SGDLS and CDR2 is YYNGEE. This CDR3 is built from 13 residues. Trimming took 2 bases from V and 7 from J, leaving 10 bases between them. The CDR3 sequence: CASSVTGTNTIYF. CDR3 sequence (DNA): TGTGCCAGCAGCGTCACAGGGACGAACACCATATATTTT. Combining the CDR3 with reference TRBV9 and TRBJ1-3 gives the whole variable domain DSGVTQTPKHLITATGQRVTLRCSPRSGDLSVYWYQQSLDQGLQFLIQYYNGEERAKGNILERFSAQQFPDLHSELNLSSLELGDSALYFCASSVTGTNTIYFGEGSWLTVV.

The chain combines TRBV18 with TRBJ1-1, with a possible D match to TRBD1 (6 bases). Germline values: CDR1 KGHSH, CDR2 LQKENI. With 6 bases removed from V and 5 bases from J, the gap between germline ends came to 22 bases. This CDR3 region has 16 residues. The CDR3 coding sequence is TGTGCCAGCTCCTCCGGGACACCCCAGGCTCGGACTGAAGCTTTCTTT. Its translation is CASSSGTPQARTEAFF. Drawing the rest from reference TRBV18 and TRBJ1-1, the complete variable domain is NAGVMQNPRHLVRRRGQEARLRCSPMKGHSHVYWYRQLPEEGLKFMVYLQKENIIDESGMPKERFSAEFPKEGPSILRIQQVVRGDSAAYFCASSSGTPQARTEAFFGQGTRLTVV.

The J gene is TRBJ2-2, the V gene TRBV6-6; D unclear. Germline loops: CDR1 MNHNY, CDR2 SVGAGI (reference sequence). The CDR3 loop spans 12 amino acids. V was trimmed by 8 bases and J by 4 bases, leaving 8 bases between them. The CDR3 DNA is TGTGCCAGCGGCATCCGCACCGGGGAGCTGTTTTTT. This sequence encodes CASGIRTGELFF.

The chain joins TRBV19 to TRBJ2-7; the match to TRBD1 covers 7 bases. CDR3 length equals 17 residues. Trimming at V came to 4 bases and at J to 1 base, leaving 13 bases not matched to a gene. Germline lookup yields CDR1 LNHDA and CDR2 SQIVND (reference sequence). The CDR3 loop is CASSNTIGQVPSYEQYF. The CDR3 nucleotides read TGTGCCAGTAGTAATACAATCGGACAGGTTCCTTCCTACGAGCAGTACTTC.

The V call is TRBV9, the J call TRBJ1-2; 7 nucleotides align to TRBD1. CDR3 length: 14 residues. Trimming cost V 4 bases and J 8 bases; bases outside gene matches: 11. Germline CDR1 and CDR2: SGDLS and YYNGEE. This CDR3 is CASSSGTAVRGYTF. CDR3 coding DNA: TGTGCCAGCAGCTCTGGGACAGCCGTGAGAGGCTACACCTTC.

This clone has a single count. The V and J genes are TRBV5-1 and TRBJ2-2; TRBD1 might be the D (5 bases). Trimming took off 1 base at V and 3 bases at J, with 10 bases between the two ends. This CDR3 has 15 residues. CDR1 is SGHRS, CDR2 YFSETQ, per germline. The CDR3 DNA follows: TGCGCCAGCAGCTTGCTAGGGGAACACACCGGGGAGCTGTTTTTT. Its translation is CASSLLGEHTGELFF.

The chain recombines TRBV6-1 with TRBJ2-1; TRBD2 agrees at 9 bases. J was trimmed by 4 bases and V by 5 bases; bases with no gene match: 3. CDR3 length equals 14 residues. Germline V gene data show CDR1 as MNHNS and CDR2 as SASEGT. The CDR3 DNA reads as TGTGCCAGCAGTTTGCTAGCGGGATACAATGAGCAGTTCTTC. Its protein is CASSLLAGYNEQFF.

The genes are TRBV28 and TRBJ2-7; TRBD2 aligns across 15 bases. The CDR3 extends over 17 amino acids. Germline-derived CDR1 and CDR2 are MDHEN and SYDVKM. With 3 bases clipped from V and 4 bases from J, the junction kept 7 bases outside the gene matches. CDR3 in DNA: TGTGCCAGCAGTTTTGGACTAGCGGGAGGGCCCCAATACGAGCAGTACTTC. It yields the protein CASSFGLAGGPQYEQYF.

CDR3 in amino acids: CASSVTAGSWVEQFF. The CDR3 DNA reads TGTGCCAGCAGCGTTACGGCGGGCTCCTGGGTAGAGCAGTTCTTC. The rearrangement uses TRBV9 and TRBJ2-1, with D tentatively TRBD2 (5 bases). CDR3 length: 15 amino acids. Trimming pared 2 bases from V and 10 bases from J, leaving 19 bases between. Germline CDR1 is SGDLS and CDR2 is YYNGEE.

The chain joins TRBV10-3 to TRBJ2-3; D possibly corresponds to TRBD2 (5 bases). The CDR3 extends over 15 amino acids. V lost 0 bases, J lost 2 bases, and 9 bases lay in between. Germline V gives CDR1 ENHRY, CDR2 SYGVKD. CDR3 sequence: CAISESQRSTDTQYF. In DNA, the CDR3 is TGTGCCATCAGTGAGTCGCAGCGGTCCACAGATACGCAGTATTTT.

This chain connects TRBV7-9 to TRBJ1-1; D is unresolved. The CDR3 covers 12 residues. The germline V gene has CDR1 SEHNR and CDR2 FQNEAQ (reference sequence). V shed 6 bases and J shed 3 bases, with 8 bases lying between them. The DNA for the CDR3 is TGTGCCAGCAGACACGAGGACACTGAAGCTTTCTTT. Translation: CASRHEDTEAFF.

The chain has TRBV29-1 and TRBJ2-7, with 7 bases aligning to TRBD2. This CDR3 spans 12 amino acids. The germline V gene has CDR1 SQVTM and CDR2 ANQGSEA. V gave up 3 bases and J gave up 2 bases; unmatched junction bases: 1. DNA of the CDR3: TGCAGCGTTGAGCTAGCGGCCTACGAGCAGTACTTC. Protein product: CSVELAAYEQYF.

The chain uses TRBV5-1 and TRBJ2-2; no clear D gene. Per germline, CDR1 SGHRS and CDR2 YFSETQ. V was shortened by 2 bases and J by 3 bases, with 11 bases between the two germline ends. The CDR3 length is 15 residues. Here the CDR3 reads CASSFARVDTGELFF. CDR3 in DNA: TGCGCCAGCAGCTTTGCTAGAGTGGACACCGGGGAGCTGTTTTTT.

The J gene is TRBJ2-5, the V gene TRBV9, with 9 bases fitting TRBD2. The CDR3 consists of 18 residues. V lost 0 bases to trimming and J lost 5 bases; unmatched junction nucleotides: 14. Germline V gene lookup returns CDR1 SGDLS and CDR2 YYNGEE. CDR3 protein: CASSVGFFSGSNDETQYF. The CDR3 DNA is TGTGCCAGCAGCGTAGGATTCTTTAGCGGGAGTAATGATGAGACCCAGTACTTC.

The chain employs TRBV4-3 and TRBJ1-1, with D uncertain. V lost 4 bases, J lost 4 bases, and 13 bases lay in between. CDR3 length: 14 residues. Germline V gives CDR1 LGHNA, CDR2 YSLEER. CDR3 in DNA: TGCGCCAGCAGCCGCGGCCTCTCGGGCACTGAAGCTTTCTTT. It specifies CASSRGLSGTEAFF.

This sequence joins TRBV9 and TRBJ2-1; 7 bases match TRBD2. The CDR3 runs to 17 residues. J lost 6 bases, V lost 0 bases, and 12 bases had no gene match. Germline V gene lookup returns CDR1 SGDLS and CDR2 YYNGEE. CDR3 sequence: CASSVDLGLDPVNEQFF. As DNA, the CDR3 is TGTGCCAGCAGCGTAGACCTTGGACTAGACCCGGTCAATGAGCAGTTCTTC.

The chain couples TRBV2 to TRBJ2-1; 9 nucleotides agree with TRBD2. The CDR3 has 16 residues. Germline assignment: CDR1 SNHLY and CDR2 FYNNEI. After removal of 4 bases from V and 0 bases from J, the junction contained 4 bases not matched to a gene. Here the CDR3 reads CASSGLAGASYNEQFF. CDR3 in DNA: TGTGCCAGCAGTGGTTTAGCGGGAGCCTCCTACAATGAGCAGTTCTTC. Combining the CDR3 with reference TRBV2 and TRBJ2-1 gives the whole variable domain EPEVTQTPSHQVTQMGQEVILRCVPISNHLYFYWYRQILGQKVEFLVSFYNNEISEKSEIFDDQFSVERPDGSNFTLKIRSTKLEDSAMYFCASSGLAGASYNEQFFGPGTRLTVL.

The chain combines TRBV7-2 with TRBJ2-7; TRBD1 aligns across 7 bases. The ends lost 1 base at V and 6 bases at J; junction bases unmatched: 6. Germline V CDR1 and CDR2: SGHTA, FQGNSA. The CDR3 runs 14 residues. The DNA of the CDR3 is TGTGCCAGCAGCTTAGACGACAGGGCGGTCGAGCAGTACTTC. Its translation is CASSLDDRAVEQYF.

This chain joins TRBV4-1 and TRBJ2-3; D is uncertain. Trimming shortened V by 6 bases and J by 2 bases, and 12 bases separated the two germline ends. The CDR3 length is 14 residues. Germline assignment: CDR1 MGHRA and CDR2 YSYEKL. CDR3 loop: CASRPHGDTDTQYF. The CDR3 nucleotides read TGCGCCAGCAGGCCCCACGGAGACACAGATACGCAGTATTTT.

This chain connects TRBV7-6 to TRBJ1-1, with D perhaps TRBD1 (5 bases). Per germline, CDR1 SGHVS and CDR2 FNYEAQ. The CDR3 spans 15 residues. V was shortened by 3 bases and J by 0 bases, with 11 bases between the two germline ends. In DNA, the CDR3 is TGTGCCAGCAGCTTGGAAGGCAGGGTGAACACTGAAGCTTTCTTT. Protein sequence: CASSLEGRVNTEAFF.

This chain connects TRBV4-3 to TRBJ2-1; possible D gene TRBD2, 6 bases. The CDR3 spans 14 residues. V was pared by 3 bases and J by 7 bases, with 13 bases between. From germline, CDR1 is LGHNA and CDR2 YSLEER. The CDR3 DNA is TGCGCCAGCAGCCATGGTAGGAGGGCAAATGAGCAGTTCTTC. This gives the protein CASSHGRRANEQFF.